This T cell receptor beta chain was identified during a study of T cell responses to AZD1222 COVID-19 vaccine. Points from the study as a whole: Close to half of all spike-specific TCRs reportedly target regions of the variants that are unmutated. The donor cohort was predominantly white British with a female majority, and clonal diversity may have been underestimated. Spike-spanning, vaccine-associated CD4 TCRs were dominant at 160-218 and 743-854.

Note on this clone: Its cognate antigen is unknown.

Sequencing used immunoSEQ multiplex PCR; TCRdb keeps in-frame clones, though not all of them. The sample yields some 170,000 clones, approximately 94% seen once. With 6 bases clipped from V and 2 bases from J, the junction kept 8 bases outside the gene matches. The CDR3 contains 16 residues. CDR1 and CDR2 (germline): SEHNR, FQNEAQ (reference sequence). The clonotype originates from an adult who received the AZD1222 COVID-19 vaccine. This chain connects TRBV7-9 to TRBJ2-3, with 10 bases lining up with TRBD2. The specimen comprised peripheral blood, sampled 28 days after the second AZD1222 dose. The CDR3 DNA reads TGTGCCAGCAGTTCGCTAGCGGGAGAGTCCACAGATACGCAGTATTTT. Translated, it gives CASSSLAGESTDTQYF. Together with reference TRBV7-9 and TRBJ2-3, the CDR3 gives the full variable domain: DTGVSQNPRHKITKRGQNVTFRCDPISEHNRLYWYRQTLGQGPEFLTYFQNEAQLEKSRLLSDRFSAERPKGSFSTLEIQRTEQGDSAMYLCASSSLAGESTDTQYFGPGTRLTVL.